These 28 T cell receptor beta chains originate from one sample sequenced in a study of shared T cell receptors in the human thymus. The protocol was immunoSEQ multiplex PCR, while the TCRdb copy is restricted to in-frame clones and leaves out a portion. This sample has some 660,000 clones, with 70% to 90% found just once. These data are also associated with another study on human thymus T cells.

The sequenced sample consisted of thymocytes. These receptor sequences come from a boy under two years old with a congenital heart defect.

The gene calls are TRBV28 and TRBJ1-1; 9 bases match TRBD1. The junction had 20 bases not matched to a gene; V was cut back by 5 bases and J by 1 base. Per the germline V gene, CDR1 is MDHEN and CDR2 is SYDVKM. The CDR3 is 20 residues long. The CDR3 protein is CASSHSPQPTGGAKNTEAFF. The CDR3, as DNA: TGTGCCAGCAGTCATTCTCCCCAGCCAACAGGGGGCGCGAAGAACACTGAAGCTTTCTTT.

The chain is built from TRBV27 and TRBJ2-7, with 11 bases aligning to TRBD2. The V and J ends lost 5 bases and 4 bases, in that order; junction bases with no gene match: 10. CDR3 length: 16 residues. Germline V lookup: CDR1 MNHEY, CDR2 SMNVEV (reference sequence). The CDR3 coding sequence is TGTGCCAGCAGTCTGGGAACTAGCGGGAGTTGGTACGAGCAGTACTTC. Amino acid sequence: CASSLGTSGSWYEQYF.

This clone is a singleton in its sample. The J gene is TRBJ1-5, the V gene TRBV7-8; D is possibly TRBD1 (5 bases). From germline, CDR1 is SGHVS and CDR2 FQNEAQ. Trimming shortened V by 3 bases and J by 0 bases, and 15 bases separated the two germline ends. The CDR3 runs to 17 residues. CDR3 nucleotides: TGTGCCAGCAGCTTCGGCTGGGGCAAGGATAGCAATCAGCCCCAGCATTTT. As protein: CASSFGWGKDSNQPQHF. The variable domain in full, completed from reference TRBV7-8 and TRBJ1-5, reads GAGVSQSPRYKVAKRGQDVALRCDPISGHVSLFWYQQALGQGPEFLTYFQNEAQLDKSGLPSDRFFAERPEGSVSTLKIQRTQQEDSAVYLCASSFGWGKDSNQPQHFGDGTRLSIL.

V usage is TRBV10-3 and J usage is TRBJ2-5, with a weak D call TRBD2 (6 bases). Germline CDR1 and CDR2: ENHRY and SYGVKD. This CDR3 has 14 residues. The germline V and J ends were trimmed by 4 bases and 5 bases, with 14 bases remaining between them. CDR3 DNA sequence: TGTGCCATCAGTGCCAAAGATGGGAGGGAGACCCAGTACTTC. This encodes CAISAKDGRETQYF.

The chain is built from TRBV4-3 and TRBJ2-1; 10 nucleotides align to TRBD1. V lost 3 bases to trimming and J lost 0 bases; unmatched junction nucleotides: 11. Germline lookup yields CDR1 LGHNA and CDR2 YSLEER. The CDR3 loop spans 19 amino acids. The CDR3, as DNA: TGCGCCAGCAGCCACCCGACAGGGGGCGACCGAAGCTCCTACAATGAGCAGTTCTTC. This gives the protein CASSHPTGGDRSSYNEQFF.

CDR3 sequence: CASSSRRARQPQHF. The CDR3 DNA reads TGTGCCAGTAGTAGTCGGAGGGCCCGTCAGCCCCAGCATTTT. The V call is TRBV19, the J call TRBJ1-5; no reliable D call. This CDR3 has 14 amino acids. In germline, CDR1 is LNHDA, CDR2 SQIVND (reference sequence). Trimming stripped 4 bases from V and 6 bases from J, with 13 bases between.

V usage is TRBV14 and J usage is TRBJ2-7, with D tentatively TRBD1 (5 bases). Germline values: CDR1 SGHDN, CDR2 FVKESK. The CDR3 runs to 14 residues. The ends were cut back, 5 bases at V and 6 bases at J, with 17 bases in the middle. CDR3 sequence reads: CASSRGSWVLEQYF. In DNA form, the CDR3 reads TGTGCCAGCAGCAGGGGATCATGGGTCCTCGAGCAGTACTTC.

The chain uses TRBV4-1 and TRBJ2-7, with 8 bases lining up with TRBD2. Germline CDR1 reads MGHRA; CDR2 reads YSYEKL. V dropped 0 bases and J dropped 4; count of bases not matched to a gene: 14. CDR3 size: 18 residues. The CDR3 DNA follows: TGCGCCAGCAGCCAAGAAGTCCATCGAAGGGGACTAGGGTACGAGCAGTACTTC. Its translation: CASSQEVHRRGLGYEQYF.

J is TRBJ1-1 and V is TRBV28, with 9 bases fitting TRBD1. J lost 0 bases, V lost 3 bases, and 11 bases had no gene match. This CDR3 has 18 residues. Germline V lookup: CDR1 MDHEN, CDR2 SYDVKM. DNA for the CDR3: TGTGCCAGCAGTTTCTCCCCGGGACAGGGACCCATGAACACTGAAGCTTTCTTT. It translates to CASSFSPGQGPMNTEAFF.

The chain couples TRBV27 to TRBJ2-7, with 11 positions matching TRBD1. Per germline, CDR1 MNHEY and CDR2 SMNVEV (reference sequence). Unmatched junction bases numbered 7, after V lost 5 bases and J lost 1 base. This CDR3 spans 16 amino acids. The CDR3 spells CASSPRGQGGSYEQYF. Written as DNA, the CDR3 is TGTGCCAGCAGTCCCCGGGGACAGGGGGGGTCCTACGAGCAGTACTTC.

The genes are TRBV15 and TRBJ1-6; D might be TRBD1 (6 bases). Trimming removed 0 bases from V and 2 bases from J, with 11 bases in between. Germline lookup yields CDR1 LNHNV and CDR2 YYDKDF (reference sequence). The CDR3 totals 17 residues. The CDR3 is CATSRDEDSAYNSPLHF. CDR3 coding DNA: TGTGCCACCAGCAGAGATGAGGACAGCGCCTATAATTCACCCCTCCACTTT.

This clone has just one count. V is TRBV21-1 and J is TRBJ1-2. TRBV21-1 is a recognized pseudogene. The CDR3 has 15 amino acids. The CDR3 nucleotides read TGTGCCAGCAGCCACGGGGGGGACACCCTCTATGGCTACACCTTC. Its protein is CASSHGGDTLYGYTF.

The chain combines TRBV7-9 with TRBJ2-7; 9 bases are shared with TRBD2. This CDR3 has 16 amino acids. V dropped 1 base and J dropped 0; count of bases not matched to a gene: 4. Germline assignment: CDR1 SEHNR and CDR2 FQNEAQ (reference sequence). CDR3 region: CASSLGASGDSYEQYF. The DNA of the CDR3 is TGTGCCAGCAGCTTAGGTGCTAGCGGGGACTCCTACGAGCAGTACTTC. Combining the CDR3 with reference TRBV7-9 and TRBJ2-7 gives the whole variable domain DTGVSQNPRHKITKRGQNVTFRCDPISEHNRLYWYRQTLGQGPEFLTYFQNEAQLEKSRLLSDRFSAERPKGSFSTLEIQRTEQGDSAMYLCASSLGASGDSYEQYFGPGTRLTVT.

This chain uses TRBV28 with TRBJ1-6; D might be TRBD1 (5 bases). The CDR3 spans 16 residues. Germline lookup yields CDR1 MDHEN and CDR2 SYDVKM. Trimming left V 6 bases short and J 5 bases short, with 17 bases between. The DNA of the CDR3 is TGTGCCAGCAGCCACGGAACAGGCGGAAATAATTCACCCCTCCACTTT. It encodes CASSHGTGGNNSPLHF.

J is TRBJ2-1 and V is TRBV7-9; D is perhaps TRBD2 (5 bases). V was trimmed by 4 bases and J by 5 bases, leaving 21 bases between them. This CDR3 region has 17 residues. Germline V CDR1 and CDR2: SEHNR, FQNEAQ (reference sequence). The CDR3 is CASSSPGGAKKHNEQFF. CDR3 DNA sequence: TGTGCCAGCAGCTCCCCCGGAGGAGCGAAGAAACACAATGAGCAGTTCTTC.

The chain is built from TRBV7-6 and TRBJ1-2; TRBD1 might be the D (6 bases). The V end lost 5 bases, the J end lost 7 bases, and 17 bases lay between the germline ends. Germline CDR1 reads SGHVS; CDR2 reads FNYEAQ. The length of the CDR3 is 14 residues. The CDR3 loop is CASSPGGGSGGYTF. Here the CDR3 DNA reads TGTGCCAGCAGCCCTGGGGGGGGCAGTGGTGGCTACACCTTC. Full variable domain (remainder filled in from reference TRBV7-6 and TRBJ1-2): GAGVSQSPRYKVTKRGQDVALRCDPISGHVSLYWYRQALGQGPEFLTYFNYEAQQDKSGLPNDRFSAERPEGSISTLTIQRTEQRDSAMYRCASSPGGGSGGYTFGSGTRLTVV.

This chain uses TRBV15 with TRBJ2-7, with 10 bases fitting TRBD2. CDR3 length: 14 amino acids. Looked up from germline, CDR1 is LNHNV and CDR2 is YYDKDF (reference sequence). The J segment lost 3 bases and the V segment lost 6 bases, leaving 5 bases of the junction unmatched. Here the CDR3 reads CATRRGTSDYEQYF. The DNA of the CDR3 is TGTGCCACCAGGAGGGGGACTAGCGACTACGAGCAGTACTTC.

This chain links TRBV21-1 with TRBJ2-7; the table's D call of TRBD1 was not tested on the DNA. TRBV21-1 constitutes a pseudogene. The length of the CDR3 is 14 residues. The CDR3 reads CASSNGQYHYEQYF. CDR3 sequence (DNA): TGTGCCAGCAGCAACGGACAGTACCACTACGAGCAGTACTTC.

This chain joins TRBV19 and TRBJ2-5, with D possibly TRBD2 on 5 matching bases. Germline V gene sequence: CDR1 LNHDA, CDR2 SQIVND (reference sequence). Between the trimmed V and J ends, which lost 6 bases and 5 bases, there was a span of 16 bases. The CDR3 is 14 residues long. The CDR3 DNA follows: TGTGCCAGTAGCCTCCCAACTAGTCGGGAGACCCAGTACTTC. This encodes CASSLPTSRETQYF.

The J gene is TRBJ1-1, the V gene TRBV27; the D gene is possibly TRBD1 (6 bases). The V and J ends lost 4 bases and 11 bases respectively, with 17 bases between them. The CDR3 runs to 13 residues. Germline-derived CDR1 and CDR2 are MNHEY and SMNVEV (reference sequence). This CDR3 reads CASSSPQGLGAFF. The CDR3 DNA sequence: TGTGCCAGCAGTTCGCCACAGGGTCTAGGGGCTTTCTTT.

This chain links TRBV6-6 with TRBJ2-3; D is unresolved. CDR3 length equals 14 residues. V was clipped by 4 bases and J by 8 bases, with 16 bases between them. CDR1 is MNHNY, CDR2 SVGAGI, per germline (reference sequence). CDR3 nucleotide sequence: TGTGCCAGCAGTTCCTCAGCTTCTAGTGGTACGCAGTATTTT. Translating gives CASSSSASSGTQYF.

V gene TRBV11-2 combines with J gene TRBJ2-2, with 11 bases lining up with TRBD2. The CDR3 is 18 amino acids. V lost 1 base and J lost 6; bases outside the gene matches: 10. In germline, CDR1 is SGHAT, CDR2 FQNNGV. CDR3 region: CASSLVPTSGSRSGELFF. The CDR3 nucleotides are TGTGCCAGCAGCTTAGTACCTACTAGCGGGAGCCGGTCCGGGGAGCTGTTTTTT.

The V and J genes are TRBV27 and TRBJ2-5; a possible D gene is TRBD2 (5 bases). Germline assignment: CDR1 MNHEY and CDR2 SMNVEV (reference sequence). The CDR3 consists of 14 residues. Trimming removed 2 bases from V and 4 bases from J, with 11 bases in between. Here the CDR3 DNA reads TGTGCCAGCAGTTTAAATTCGGGGAGAGAGACCCAGTACTTC. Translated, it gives CASSLNSGRETQYF.

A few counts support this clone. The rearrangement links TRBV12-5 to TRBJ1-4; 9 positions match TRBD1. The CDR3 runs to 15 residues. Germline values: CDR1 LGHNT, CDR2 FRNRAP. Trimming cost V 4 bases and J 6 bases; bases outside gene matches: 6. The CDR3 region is CASGSTDRGHEKLFF. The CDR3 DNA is TGTGCTAGTGGTTCTACGGACAGGGGACATGAAAAACTGTTTTTT.

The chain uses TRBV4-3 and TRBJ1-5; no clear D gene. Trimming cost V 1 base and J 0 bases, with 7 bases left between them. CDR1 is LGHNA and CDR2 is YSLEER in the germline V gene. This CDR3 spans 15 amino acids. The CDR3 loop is CASSQARDSNQPQHF. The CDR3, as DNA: TGCGCCAGCAGCCAAGCCCGGGATAGCAATCAGCCCCAGCATTTT.

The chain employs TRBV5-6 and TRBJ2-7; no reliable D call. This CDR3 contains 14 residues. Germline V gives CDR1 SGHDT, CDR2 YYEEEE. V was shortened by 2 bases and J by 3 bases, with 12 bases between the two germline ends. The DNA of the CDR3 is TGTGCCAGCAGCTTTACAGTATTGGTCTACGAGCAGTACTTC. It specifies CASSFTVLVYEQYF.

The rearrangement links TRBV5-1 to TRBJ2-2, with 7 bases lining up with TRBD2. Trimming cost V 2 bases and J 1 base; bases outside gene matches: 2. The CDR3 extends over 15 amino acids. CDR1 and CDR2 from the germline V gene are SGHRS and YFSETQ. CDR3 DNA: TGCGCCAGCAGCTTTATAGCGGGGAACACCGGGGAGCTGTTTTTT. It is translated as CASSFIAGNTGELFF.

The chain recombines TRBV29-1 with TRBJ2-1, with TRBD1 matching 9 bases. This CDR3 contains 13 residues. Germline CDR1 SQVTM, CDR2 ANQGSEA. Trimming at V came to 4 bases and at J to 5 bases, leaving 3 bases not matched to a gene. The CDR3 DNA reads TGCAGCGTTGCCGGGACAGGGAACAATGAGCAGTTCTTC. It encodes CSVAGTGNNEQFF.